This T cell receptor (beta chain) was captured by sequencing in a study of T cells in narcolepsy. The overall study: Enrolled donors included narcolepsy type 1 or type 2 patients and healthy controls. Study-wide points: Same-patient CSF and blood CD4+ T cell clonotypes included HCRT-specific and TRIB2-specific autoreactive ones.

Profiling relied on immunoSEQ multiplex PCR, and the TCRdb table lists in-frame clones only, not all of them. The sample carries 8,000 to 8,500 clones, roughly two thirds recorded once. V was trimmed by 0 bases and J by 5 bases, leaving 23 bases between them. This CDR3 region has 18 residues. Germline assignment: CDR1 SGHAT and CDR2 FQDESV (reference sequence). Details on this clone: Its target is unknown.

Sequencing input: CD45RA- memory CD8+ T cells from PBMCs. This chain uses TRBV11-1 with TRBJ2-7; TRBD1 is a possible D gene (6 bases). The TCR originated in a human donor with narcolepsy. CDR3 amino acids: CASSLASGFGRTENEQYF. CDR3 sequence (DNA): TGTGCCAGCAGCTTAGCGAGTGGGTTTGGCAGGACAGAGAACGAGCAGTACTTC. The full variable domain, with the rest looked up from reference TRBV11-1 and TRBJ2-7, is EAEVAQSPRYKITEKSQAVAFWCDPISGHATLYWYRQILGQGPELLVQFQDESVVDDSQLPKDRFSAERLKGVDSTLKIQPAELGDSAMYLCASSLASGFGRTENEQYFGPGTRLTVT.